The entry below gives a single T cell receptor beta chain sequence along with its context. The antigen is unknown. From germline, CDR1 is SGHRS and CDR2 YFSETQ. Trimming pared 6 bases from V and 4 bases from J, leaving 15 bases between. The CDR3 totals 14 residues. The sample is drawn from a study of blood T cells in healthy people across ages. General study findings and limits: There was no known CMV status for donors, so expanded clonotype changes were possibly confounded. Getting older went along with TCR beta diversity per million T cells dropping roughly linearly.

It was with a sample-barcoded 5' primer and a J-beta primer mix that a second PCR of roughly 7 to 12 cycles was run. Per sample, CDR3-containing paired-end reads numbered at least 2.5 million. TCRdb re-called the 5' RACE reads through MiXCR, storing one row per CDR3 protein. The sample contains 650,000 to 1,000,000 distinct CDR3 sequences, around 36% of which appear only once. For every donor, a draw yielded around 10 milliliters of peripheral blood. The source is a man aged 18 to 29 in good health. The sequenced material came from blood. The chain combines TRBV5-1 with TRBJ2-3; a weak D match, TRBD2 (5 bases). The CDR3 coding sequence is TGCGCCAGCAAGGCGCTGGGAGCGGCAGATACGCAGTATTTT. This gives the protein CASKALGAADTQYF.